This TCR beta chain was captured in a study of blood T cell repertoires in COVID-19. Study overall: Sites in the United States, Italy and Spain provided acute and convalescent COVID-19 samples. T cells, B-cell-depleted T cells, or PBMCs supplied cDNA or gDNA.

CDR3 size: 12 residues. Germline V CDR1 and CDR2: SQVTM, ANQGSEA. The V and J ends lost 4 bases and 4 bases, in that order; junction bases with no gene match: 3. Authors' data handling: The authors estimated nucleated cell counts from reference gene primer amplification. TCRdb's copy holds only in-frame clones and misses some; the assay was immunoSEQ multiplex PCR. D and trimming were read from the DNA, whereas the V and J calls and clone size are those reported in that table. The table includes approximately 190,000 clones, about 88% detected once. This chain links TRBV29-1 with TRBJ2-7, with 8 nucleotides matching TRBD2. The TCR was taken from a woman in her 40s who had recovered from COVID-19. Sample: peripheral blood. CDR3 sequence reads: CSVVGGGYEQYF. The CDR3 coding sequence is TGCAGCGTTGTCGGGGGGGGATACGAGCAGTACTTC.